Listed here are 19 T cell receptor beta chains from one sample, sequenced in a study of T cells in women clearing cervical HPV infection. Data came from immunoSEQ multiplex PCR; TCRdb stores just in-frame clones and leaves some out. The specimen's table records around 30,000 clones. Material: blood buffy coat. The receptor set was obtained from a woman between 18 and 70 years old with a cervical HPV16 infection that either progressed to CIN3+ or cleared (not recorded which).

The DNA read from the CDR3 is TGTGCCAGCAGTTGGGGCAGCTCCCAAGAGACC. Translated: CASSWGSSQET. The complete CDR3 reads CASSWGSSQETQYF. This chain uses TRBV12-3 or TRBV12-4 with TRBJ2-5, with D perhaps TRBD1 (5 bases). The CDR3 end is not reached by the read, which stops 3 residues before it; the germline J gene fills it in. CDR3 length equals 14 residues. V dropped 4 bases and J dropped 1 base, with 10 bases sitting between them.

About this clone: The sequence runs out 3 residues before the end of the CDR3; the remainder is reconstructed from the germline J gene. This chain connects TRBV5-1 to TRBJ1-4; perhaps TRBD1 as D (6 bases). V gave up 2 bases and J gave up 9 bases, with 20 bases separating them. CDR1 SGHRS and CDR2 YFSETQ come from the germline V gene. This CDR3 has 16 residues. The CDR3 region is CASSLGGTGLNQKLFF. Incomplete CDR3 DNA: TGCGCCAGCAGCTTAGGAGGAACAGGGTTGAATCAAAAA.

For this clone: The sequence runs out 3 residues before the end of the CDR3; the remainder is reconstructed from the germline J gene. The chain couples TRBV27 to TRBJ1-6, with D uncertain. The germline V and J ends were trimmed by 6 bases and 6 bases, with 9 bases remaining between them. The CDR3 is 13 residues long. The germline V gene encodes CDR1 MNHEY and CDR2 SMNVEV (reference sequence). CDR3 bases read: TGTGCCAGCAGATACGGTTTTAATTCACCC. It specifies CASRYGFNSP. The whole CDR3 sequence reads CASRYGFNSPLHF.

About this clone itself: Coverage ceases 3 residues before the CDR3 finishes, and the germline J gene fills in the end. V is TRBV5-1 and J is TRBJ2-2, with TRBD1 matching 7 bases. Germline values: CDR1 SGHRS, CDR2 YFSETQ. The CDR3 sequence is 16 residues long. The CDR3 sequence: CASSADLQGSNSPLFF. The sequenced part of the CDR3 DNA is TGCGCCAGCAGCGCCGATTTACAGGGGAGTAATTCACCG.

Concerning this clone: The CDR3 end lies 3 residues beyond the end of the read and is filled in from the germline J gene. V gene TRBV19 combines with J gene TRBJ2-1; unclear D gene. V was pared by 9 bases and J by 5 bases, with 8 bases between. In germline, CDR1 is LNHDA, CDR2 SQIVND (reference sequence). This CDR3 is built from 11 residues. Partial CDR3 DNA: TGTGCCAGCGCCCGGGACAATGAG. Protein sequence: CASARDNE. The CDR3 in full is CASARDNEQFF.

About this clone itself: The missing CDR3 end, 3 residues past where the read stops, is filled in from the germline J gene. The chain carries TRBV5-1 and TRBJ2-7; D possibly uses TRBD1 or TRBD2 (5 bases each). Trimming stripped 4 bases from V and 2 bases from J, with 16 bases between. The CDR3 extends over 15 amino acids. The germline gives CDR1 SGHRS, CDR2 YFSETQ. The CDR3 bases that were read are TGCGCCAGCAGCCTGGAGCGAGGGGCTACCTACGAG. Encoded protein: CASSLERGATYE. The CDR3, in full, reads CASSLERGATYEQYF.

As regards this clone: From the germline J gene comes the end of the CDR3, since the read stops 3 residues before it. The rearrangement uses TRBV7-9 and TRBJ2-4; TRBD2 aligns across 10 bases. The V gene's germline CDR1 is SEHNR and CDR2 FQNEAQ (reference sequence). This CDR3 spans 12 amino acids. Here the CDR3 reads CASTSGGGTQYF. The covered CDR3 bases are TGTGCCAGCACCAGCGGGGGGGGGACT. The full variable domain, rest sourced from reference TRBV7-9 and TRBJ2-4, is DTGVSQNPRHKITKRGQNVTFRCDPISEHNRLYWYRQTLGQGPEFLTYFQNEAQLEKSRLLSDRFSAERPKGSFSTLEIQRTEQGDSAMYLCASTSGGGTQYFGAGTRLSVL.

In regard to this clone: The read terminates 3 residues ahead of where the CDR3 ends, so the germline J gene completes it. The V gene is TRBV19, the J gene TRBJ2-4, with 10 bases identical to TRBD1. This CDR3 is built from 14 residues. Germline assignment: CDR1 LNHDA and CDR2 SQIVND (reference sequence). CDR3 DNA, as far as it was read: TGTGCCAGTACGGGGGACAGGGGTCCCTATGGT. Its translation is CASTGDRGPYG. The full CDR3 protein reads CASTGDRGPYGQYF. The variable domain in full, with the rest retrieved from reference TRBV19 and TRBJ2-4, is DGGITQSPKYLFRKEGQNVTLSCEQNLNHDAMYWYRQDPGQGLRLIYYSQIVNDFQKGDIAEGYSVSREKKESFPLTVTSAQKNPTAFYLCASTGDRGPYGQYFGAGTRLSVL.

Regarding this clone: The sequence runs out 3 residues before the end of the CDR3; the remainder is reconstructed from the germline J gene. The genes are TRBV7-9 and TRBJ2-3; D perhaps matches TRBD2 (7 bases). The CDR3 runs to 15 residues. Germline loops: CDR1 SEHNR, CDR2 FQNEAQ (reference sequence). The CDR3 here is CASSLGGGRKQPQYF. CDR3 DNA (partial): TGTGCCAGCAGCTTAGGGGGGGGCAGGAAACAGCCG.

Note on this clone: The read stops 3 residues short of the end of the CDR3; the missing end is completed from the germline J gene. The J gene is TRBJ1-4, the V gene TRBV7-6, with TRBD1 matching over 8 bases. Per the germline V gene, CDR1 is SGHVS and CDR2 is FNYEAQ. This CDR3 is built from 15 residues. CDR3 region: CASSYRTGKNSPLFF. CDR3 DNA, as far as it was read: TGTGCCAGCAGCTACCGGACAGGGAAAAATTCACCA.

With respect to this clone: The read comes to an end 3 residues before the CDR3 does, leaving the germline J gene to fill in the end. The same CDR3 also results from other DNA sequences found in this sample. The gene calls are TRBV20-1 and TRBJ2-7; 8 nucleotides line up with TRBD1. The CDR3 totals 13 residues. The germline V gene encodes CDR1 DFQATT and CDR2 SNEGSKA (reference sequence). V trimming: 3 bases; J trimming: 6 bases; junction bases outside the gene matches: 7. The covered CDR3 bases are TGCAGTGCTAGTAAGCAGGGGGCTCCCGAG. This codes for CSASKQGAPE. Given in full, the CDR3 is CSASKQGAPEQYF.

Of note for this clone: Coverage ceases 3 residues before the CDR3 finishes, and the germline J gene fills in the end. The chain is built from TRBV20-1 and TRBJ1-1; 7 nucleotides line up with TRBD1. The length of the CDR3 is 15 residues. Germline CDR1 and CDR2: DFQATT and SNEGSKA (reference sequence). The covered CDR3 bases are TGCAGTGCTAGCGCTTCAGGGAAAGGGGGCGAAGGA. Encoded protein: CSASASGKGGEG. The whole CDR3 is CSASASGKGGEGAFF.

The CDR3 region is CASSPPGTGGPYSGNPIYF. CDR3 bases read: TGTGCCAGCTCGCCCCCCGGGACAGGGGGACCCTACTCTGGAAACCCT. V usage is TRBV18 and J usage is TRBJ1-3; TRBD1 matches at 11 bases. The sequenced fragment ends 3 residues before the CDR3 boundary, so the rest is inferred from the germline J gene. CDR3 length: 19 residues. In germline, CDR1 is KGHSH, CDR2 LQKENI.

Concerning this clone: The CDR3 end is not reached by the read, which stops 3 residues before it; the germline J gene fills it in. This rearrangement joins TRBV7-3 to TRBJ2-1; 7 bases fit TRBD1. Germline-derived CDR1 and CDR2 are SGHTA and FQGTGA. This CDR3 has 17 residues. J lost 2 bases, V lost 1 base, and 8 bases had no gene match. Partial CDR3 DNA: TGTGCCAGCAGCTTAATAGGGGTGACAGGGCCCTACAATGAG. Amino acid sequence: CASSLIGVTGPYNE. The full CDR3 reads CASSLIGVTGPYNEQFF.

A word on this clone: The CDR3 end lies 3 residues beyond the end of the read and is filled in from the germline J gene. This chain joins TRBV7-2 and TRBJ2-1; D possibly corresponds to TRBD1 (6 bases). Germline V gives CDR1 SGHTA, CDR2 FQGNSA. V was shortened by 0 bases and J by 3 bases, with 9 bases between the two germline ends. The CDR3 loop spans 15 amino acids. CDR3 amino acids: CASSLAGHLYNEQFF. Partial CDR3 DNA: TGTGCCAGCAGCTTAGCGGGACACCTCTACAATGAG. Full variable domain (remainder filled in from reference TRBV7-2 and TRBJ2-1): GAGVSQSPSNKVTEKGKDVELRCDPISGHTALYWYRQSLGQGLEFLIYFQGNSAPDKSGLPSDRFSAERTGGSVSTLTIQRTQQEDSAVYLCASSLAGHLYNEQFFGPGTRLTVL.

As concerns this clone: The read halts 3 residues ahead of the CDR3 end, with the missing end drawn from the germline J gene. The chain combines TRBV6-1 with TRBJ1-5, with D uncertain. The germline V gene encodes CDR1 MNHNS and CDR2 SASEGT. The V and J ends lost 7 bases and 2 bases respectively, with 12 bases between them. This CDR3 contains 14 residues. CDR3 amino acids: CASIEAIGNQPQHF. Incomplete CDR3 DNA: TGTGCCAGCATTGAGGCAATCGGCAATCAGCCC.

Concerning this clone itself: The CDR3 is cut off 3 residues early in the read; its end comes from the germline J gene. The gene calls are TRBV2 and TRBJ1-1; D is possibly TRBD1 (5 bases). CDR3 size: 13 residues. V lost 3 bases to trimming and J lost 6 bases, with 11 bases between them. CDR1 and CDR2 (germline): SNHLY, FYNNEI. CDR3 DNA (partial): TGTGCCAGCAGTGATTCAGGGTACCCTGAA. Protein: CASSDSGYPE. From start to end, the CDR3 is CASSDSGYPEAFF.

Turning to this clone: The CDR3 end falls 3 residues outside the read, so it is completed with the germline J gene. The chain carries TRBV29-1 and TRBJ2-5, with D possibly matching TRBD1 (5 bases). CDR3 length: 13 residues. Germline V gives CDR1 SQVTM, CDR2 ANQGSEA. The V gene lost 4 bases and the J gene lost 5 bases, with 14 bases spanning the gap. CDR3 residues: CSVGRALGETQYF. The CDR3 bases that were read are TGCAGCGTTGGCAGGGCCCTCGGGGAGACC.

On this clone: The read ends 3 residues early relative to the CDR3; the germline J gene fills the gap. The chain employs TRBV7-3 and TRBJ1-2; no definite D call. This CDR3 region has 12 residues. Germline values: CDR1 SGHTA, CDR2 FQGTGA. Partial CDR3 DNA: TGTGCCAGCAGCTTAACGCTAAATGAC. This codes for CASSLTLND. From start to end, the CDR3 is CASSLTLNDYTF.